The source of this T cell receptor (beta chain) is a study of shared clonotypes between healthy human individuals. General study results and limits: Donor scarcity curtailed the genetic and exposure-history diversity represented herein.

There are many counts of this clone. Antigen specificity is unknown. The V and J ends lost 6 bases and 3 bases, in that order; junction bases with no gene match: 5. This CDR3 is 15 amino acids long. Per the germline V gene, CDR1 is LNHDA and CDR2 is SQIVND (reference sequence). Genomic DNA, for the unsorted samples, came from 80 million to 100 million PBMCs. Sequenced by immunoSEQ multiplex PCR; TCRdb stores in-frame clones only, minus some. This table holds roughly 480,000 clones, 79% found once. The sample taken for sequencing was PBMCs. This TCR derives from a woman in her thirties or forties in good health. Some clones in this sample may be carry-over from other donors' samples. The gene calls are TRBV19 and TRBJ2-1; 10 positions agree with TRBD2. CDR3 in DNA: TGTGCCAGTAGCAGAGGACTAGCGGACTACAATGAGCAGTTCTTC. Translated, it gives CASSRGLADYNEQFF.